This TCR beta chain originates from a study of vaccination effects on CD4 cells after COVID-19. CD4+ T cells specific for antigen were expanded with viral peptide pools by the ViraFEST assay before sequencing. Scientists isolated CD4+ T cells after an approximately ten-day culture period ended. BNT162b2 vaccine or mRNA-1273 vaccine was given to participants in two doses. Cells had half their medium changed to IL-2 medium on days 3 and 7. This CDR3 is built from 11 residues. Germline loops: CDR1 SGHRS, CDR2 YFSETQ. The V and J ends lost 5 bases and 11 bases respectively, with 13 bases between them. Assay used: immunoSEQ multiplex PCR; TCRdb lists only in-frame clones, some missing. The table has around 26,000 clones, around 70% seen once; the top ten hold approximately 8.3%. On this clone itself: Its target is not known.

The sample was CD4+ T cells from PBMCs cultured with SARS-CoV-2 spike peptides, taken after COVID-19 vaccination. This receptor was identified in a human donor who received a COVID-19 vaccine. V gene TRBV5-1 combines with J gene TRBJ1-1; D uncertain. The CDR3 spells CASSYDGFAFF. The CDR3 DNA sequence: TGCGCCAGCAGTTATGACGGGTTCGCTTTCTTT.